The 14 T cell receptor beta chains given below trace back to one sample, sequenced in a study of T cells in localized non-small cell lung cancer. The protocol was immunoSEQ multiplex PCR, while the TCRdb copy is restricted to in-frame clones and leaves out a portion. The table shows approximately 30,000 clones, with about nine tenths occurring only once. Sequencing was performed on peripheral blood, taken before any cancer treatment. These receptors all come from a male donor at least 60 years old with stage III lung adenocarcinoma.

The J gene is TRBJ2-7, the V gene TRBV7-9, with TRBD1 as a possible D gene (5 bases). The ends were cut back, 2 bases at V and 4 bases at J, with 12 bases in the middle. Germline V gene sequence: CDR1 SEHNR, CDR2 FQNEAQ (reference sequence). The length of the CDR3 is 14 residues. Here the CDR3 DNA reads TGTGCCAGCAGCTTAAGGGGTGAGGCGTACGAGCAGTACTTC. Residues: CASSLRGEAYEQYF.

The chain joins TRBV19 to TRBJ1-1; no definite D call. V was clipped by 1 base and J by 4 bases, with 13 bases between them. The CDR3 covers 15 residues. CDR1 LNHDA and CDR2 SQIVND come from the germline V gene (reference sequence). The CDR3 nucleotides read TGTGCCAGTAGTATAGCCCACCTGGACTCCACTGAAGCTTTCTTT. Its translation is CASSIAHLDSTEAFF.

The rearrangement uses TRBV30 and TRBJ1-1, with D unresolved. The CDR3 has 13 residues. The germline V and J ends were trimmed by 3 bases and 2 bases, with 10 bases remaining between them. Per the germline V gene, CDR1 is GTSNPN and CDR2 is SVGIG (reference sequence). DNA of the CDR3: TGTGCCTGGAGCCTTGGACCCAACACTGAAGCTTTCTTT. It yields the protein CAWSLGPNTEAFF. Drawing the rest from reference TRBV30 and TRBJ1-1, the complete variable domain is SQTIHQWPATLVQPVGSPLSLECTVEGTSNPNLYWYRQAAGRGLQLLFYSVGIGQISSEVPQNLSASRPQDRQFILSSKKLLLSDSGFYLCAWSLGPNTEAFFGQGTRLTVV.

This clone appeared a single time. The chain employs TRBV5-6 and TRBJ1-1, with D perhaps matching TRBD1 (6 bases). The V and J ends lost 4 bases and 1 base respectively, with 17 bases between them. The CDR3 runs to 16 residues. Germline CDR1 reads SGHDT; CDR2 reads YYEEEE. The CDR3 DNA follows: TGTGCCAGCAGCAGATTGACAGGAGATACGAACACTGAAGCTTTCTTT. Amino acid sequence: CASSRLTGDTNTEAFF.

V and J are TRBV5-6 and TRBJ1-6; perhaps TRBD1 as D (6 bases). The ends were cut back, 7 bases at V and 7 bases at J, with 21 bases in the middle. CDR3 size: 16 residues. Per the germline V gene, CDR1 is SGHDT and CDR2 is YYEEEE. The CDR3 spells CASSVVDGTINSPLHF. CDR3 nucleotide sequence: TGTGCCAGCTCGGTGGTAGACGGGACAATCAATTCACCCCTCCACTTT.

The rearrangement links TRBV7-3 to TRBJ2-3; TRBD2 matches 11 bases. This CDR3 is 18 amino acids long. Trimming removed 1 base from V and 0 bases from J; junction bases left unmatched: 6. Germline V gene sequence: CDR1 SGHTA, CDR2 FQGTGA. The CDR3, as DNA: TGTGCCAGCAGCTTAAATAGCGGGGGGGCCCGGAGCACAGATACGCAGTATTTT. This codes for CASSLNSGGARSTDTQYF.

The rearrangement uses TRBV4-1 and TRBJ2-2, with D possibly TRBD2 on 5 matching bases. This CDR3 is built from 19 residues. Germline V lookup: CDR1 MGHRA, CDR2 YSYEKL. V lost 3 bases to trimming and J lost 5 bases, with 25 bases between them. CDR3 nucleotides: TGCGCCAGCAGCCACGGTAGAACTAGTCAGGCCCGGTGGACCGGGGAGCTGTTTTTT. Amino acids: CASSHGRTSQARWTGELFF.

The chain uses TRBV10-2 and TRBJ2-1; D may correspond to TRBD1 or TRBD2 (5 bases each). V gave up 6 bases and J gave up 10 bases, with 22 bases separating them. This CDR3 spans 15 amino acids. Germline V gives CDR1 WSHSY, CDR2 SAAADI. CDR3 in DNA: TGCGCCAGCAGGGACGAAGGGACCTCGTGGAGGGAGCAGTTCTTC. Its translation is CASRDEGTSWREQFF.

This clone was counted once. This chain joins TRBV5-1 and TRBJ2-3, with D possibly matching TRBD1 (5 bases). Looked up from germline, CDR1 is SGHRS and CDR2 is YFSETQ. V was shortened by 0 bases and J by 0 bases, with 8 bases between the two germline ends. This CDR3 has 15 amino acids. The CDR3, as DNA: TGCGCCAGCAGCTTGGGGACACCGAGCACAGATACGCAGTATTTT. Amino acids: CASSLGTPSTDTQYF.

This chain links TRBV7-3 with TRBJ2-2; D is undetermined. V was pared by 2 bases and J by 7 bases, with 14 bases between. CDR1 and CDR2 (germline): SGHTA, FQGTGA. CDR3 length equals 15 residues. CDR3 sequence reads: CASSLGFGSGGELFF. CDR3 in DNA: TGTGCCAGCAGCTTAGGGTTTGGTTCCGGCGGGGAGCTGTTTTTT. Drawing the rest from reference TRBV7-3 and TRBJ2-2, the complete variable domain is GAGVSQTPSNKVTEKGKYVELRCDPISGHTALYWYRQSLGQGPEFLIYFQGTGAADDSGLPNDRFFAVRPEGSVSTLKIQRTERGDSAVYLCASSLGFGSGGELFFGEGSRLTVL.

This clone was seen only once. The J gene is TRBJ1-5, the V gene TRBV7-9, with D tentatively TRBD1 (6 bases). Trimming pared 1 base from V and 4 bases from J, leaving 11 bases between. The CDR3 runs to 15 residues. CDR1 SEHNR and CDR2 FQNEAQ come from the germline V gene (reference sequence). As DNA, the CDR3 is TGTGCCAGCAGCTTAGGCCAGGGGAGTAATCAGCCCCAGCATTTT. Translation: CASSLGQGSNQPQHF.

V gene TRBV9 combines with J gene TRBJ2-3; D could derive from TRBD1 or TRBD2 (5 bases each). V was trimmed by 4 bases and J by 6 bases, leaving 12 bases between them. CDR1 is SGDLS, CDR2 YYNGEE, per germline. CDR3 length: 13 residues. The chain's CDR3 is CASSRRGPDTQYF. CDR3 sequence (DNA): TGTGCCAGCAGCAGACGGGGCCCCGATACGCAGTATTTT.

The chain recombines TRBV5-1 with TRBJ1-2, with no clear D. Germline CDR1 is SGHRS and CDR2 is YFSETQ. The CDR3 is 15 amino acids. With 2 bases removed from V and 8 bases from J, the gap between germline ends came to 19 bases. The CDR3 is CASSLAGSGGEGYTF. The CDR3 DNA follows: TGCGCCAGCAGCTTAGCGGGGTCGGGAGGAGAAGGCTACACCTTC.

This chain connects TRBV15 to TRBJ2-5, with 9 positions matching TRBD1. The CDR3 is 15 amino acids. With V trimmed by 7 bases and J by 3 bases, 9 bases remained unmatched. Germline assignment: CDR1 LNHNV and CDR2 YYDKDF (reference sequence). The CDR3 sequence is CATTLGQGREETQYF. CDR3 DNA: TGTGCCACCACCCTAGGACAGGGGAGGGAAGAGACCCAGTACTTC.